Listed below are T cell receptor beta chains from one sample, sequenced in a study of T cells in Graves' hyperthyroidism and ophthalmopathy. One entry per CDR3 protein, called by TCRdb with MiXCR from the multiplex PCR reads. The sample contains about 640,000 distinct CDR3 sequences, roughly 20% of which appear only once. Material: blood. The receptors derive from a man aged 25-45 years with Graves' ophthalmopathy. CDR3s include the opening cysteine and the closing phenylalanine or tryptophan. D genes are given only for firm matches. The size of a clone is reported for some rows only, either as once, few or many, or as a class for expanded clones.

j_call	v_call	d_call	cdr3_length	clone_size	cdr3_aa	cdr3_nt
TRBJ2-7	TRBV27	-	13	many	CASSPLSSYEQYF	TGTGCCAGCAGCCCCCTAAGCTCCTACGAGCAGTACTTC
TRBJ2-7	TRBV30	TRBD1	16	-	CAFRDRASTSSYEQYF	TGTGCCTTTCGGGACAGGGCTTCTACCAGCTCCTACGAGCAGTACTTC
TRBJ1-1	TRBV6-2/TRBV6-3	-	16	many	CASSYPAGSMNTEAFF	TGTGCCAGCAGTTACCCGGCCGGTTCGATGAACACTGAAGCTTTCTTT
TRBJ2-5	TRBV7-6	TRBD1	14	-	CASRTGGVQETQYF	TGTGCCAGCAGGACAGGGGGGGTACAAGAGACCCAGTACTTC
TRBJ2-7	TRBV27	-	16	-	CASSPLRVGGTYEQYF	TGTGCCAGCAGCCCATTGCGGGTCGGAGGGACCTACGAGCAGTACTTC
TRBJ2-1	TRBV15	TRBD2	17	-	CATSRGGTSGWLNEQFF	TGTGCCACCAGCAGAGGGGGGACTAGCGGGTGGCTCAATGAGCAGTTCTTC
TRBJ2-7	TRBV6-1	-	14	-	CASSDPRGSYEQYF	TGTGCCAGCAGTGATCCGAGGGGGTCCTACGAGCAGTACTTC
TRBJ2-3	TRBV12-3/TRBV12-4	TRBD2	15	-	CASSLISGRVDTQYF	TGTGCCAGCAGTTTAATTAGCGGGAGGGTAGATACGCAGTATTTT
TRBJ2-4	TRBV6-1	-	17	many	CASSGGQTGVAKNIQYF	TGTGCCAGCAGTGGAGGTCAAACCGGTGTAGCCAAAAACATTCAGTACTTC
TRBJ2-7	TRBV4-1	TRBD1	16	-	CASSQDRRQGKVEQYF	TGCGCCAGCAGCCAAGATCGGAGACAGGGGAAAGTCGAGCAGTACTTC
TRBJ2-3	TRBV12-3/TRBV12-4	-	13	few	CASSPQWVDTQYF	TGTGCCAGCAGCCCCCAATGGGTGGATACGCAGTATTTT
TRBJ2-1	TRBV7-2	TRBD2	15	many	CASSPSGRARNEQFF	TGTGCCAGCAGCCCTAGCGGGAGGGCCCGCAATGAGCAGTTCTTC
TRBJ2-7	TRBV15	-	14	many	CATSRYRPGDEQYF	TGTGCCACCAGCCGATACAGGCCTGGCGACGAGCAGTACTTC
TRBJ2-7	TRBV4-3	-	16	few	CASSQEVLGQIYEQYF	TGCGCCAGCAGCCAAGAGGTACTGGGCCAGATCTACGAGCAGTACTTC
TRBJ2-6	TRBV11-2	-	17	-	CASSPSAVVKGANVLTF	TGTGCCAGCAGCCCTAGCGCGGTTGTGAAAGGGGCCAACGTCCTGACTTTC
TRBJ2-2	TRBV20-1	-	14	-	CSARDPKSSGELFF	TGCAGTGCTAGAGATCCTAAGAGCAGCGGGGAGCTGTTTTTT
TRBJ2-7	TRBV20-1	TRBD2	14	many	CSARVRAGGIEQYF	TGCAGTGCTAGAGTTAGAGCGGGAGGTATTGAGCAGTACTTC
TRBJ2-7	TRBV18	-	16	many	CASSLSGFSSSYEQYF	TGTGCCAGCTCACTCTCGGGGTTCAGCAGCTCCTACGAGCAGTACTTC
TRBJ1-2	TRBV2	-	13	many	CASSERGSLGYTF	TGTGCCAGCAGTGAACGGGGCTCCCTTGGCTACACCTTC
TRBJ2-3	TRBV12-3/TRBV12-4	-	15	few	CASSLIGLSTDTQYF	TGTGCCAGCAGTCTGATCGGCCTTAGCACAGATACGCAGTATTTT
TRBJ1-1	TRBV30	-	12	-	CAWSSWNTEAFF	TGTGCCTGGAGCTCTTGGAACACTGAAGCTTTCTTT
TRBJ1-4	TRBV28	TRBD1	14	few	CASRRDSVNEKLFF	TGTGCCAGCAGAAGGGACAGCGTAAATGAAAAACTGTTTTTT
TRBJ2-5	TRBV5-8	TRBD1	16	-	CASSLSPGQGAETQYF	TGTGCCAGCAGCTTGTCGCCGGGACAGGGGGCAGAGACCCAGTACTTC
TRBJ2-7	TRBV5-1	-	13	once	CASAQTTLASQYF	TGCGCCAGCGCCCAAACAACACTAGCTTCGCAGTACTTC
TRBJ1-1	TRBV20-1	TRBD1	17	few	CSARDLKGDRVNTEAFF	TGCAGTGCTAGAGATCTAAAGGGAGACAGGGTGAACACTGAAGCTTTCTTT
TRBJ2-2	TRBV27	-	13	-	CASSLWENGELFF	TGTGCCAGCAGTTTATGGGAAAACGGGGAGCTGTTTTTT
TRBJ2-7	TRBV11-3	-	12	many	CASSLAGIEQYF	TGTGCCAGCAGCTTAGCTGGGATCGAGCAGTACTTC
TRBJ2-5	TRBV28	TRBD2	13	many	CATYMAGAETQYF	TGTGCCACCTACATGGCGGGAGCAGAGACCCAGTACTTC
TRBJ2-2	TRBV28	-	16	-	CASSLVWQGYTGELFF	TGTGCCAGCAGTTTGGTGTGGCAGGGGTACACCGGGGAGCTGTTTTTT
TRBJ2-3	TRBV11-2	TRBD2	15	many	CASSLGLASTDTQYF	TGTGCCAGCAGCCTGGGACTAGCGAGCACAGATACGCAGTATTTT
TRBJ2-2	TRBV30	-	14	few	CAWTNLDSTGELFF	TGTGCCTGGACCAACTTGGACAGTACCGGGGAGCTGTTTTTT
TRBJ2-5	TRBV12-3/TRBV12-4	-	13	many	CASSSKGGETQYF	TGTGCCAGCAGTTCGAAAGGCGGTGAGACCCAGTACTTC
TRBJ1-1	TRBV6-1	-	12	-	CASRKDRTEAFF	TGTGCCAGCAGAAAGGATCGGACTGAAGCTTTCTTT
TRBJ1-5	TRBV12-3/TRBV12-4	-	14	many	CASSFPPSNQPQHF	TGTGCCAGCAGTTTTCCACCTAGCAATCAGCCCCAGCATTTT
TRBJ2-1	TRBV20-1	-	11	-	CSASGSHEQFF	TGCAGTGCTAGCGGATCCCATGAGCAGTTCTTC
TRBJ2-7	TRBV27	-	13	-	CASSLSRDYEQYF	TGTGCCAGCAGTTTATCCCGGGACTACGAGCAGTACTTC
TRBJ2-1	TRBV28	TRBD1	15	many	CASSPQRAGGPEQFF	TGTGCCAGCAGTCCACAAAGAGCAGGGGGCCCTGAGCAGTTCTTC
TRBJ2-7	TRBV6-2/TRBV6-3	TRBD2	13	-	CATRLAEPYEQYF	TGTGCCACCAGACTAGCGGAACCCTACGAGCAGTACTTC
TRBJ2-4	TRBV7-2	-	14	few	CASSPGQIGNIQYF	TGTGCCAGCAGCCCCGGACAGATTGGGAACATTCAGTACTTC
TRBJ1-2	TRBV20-1	TRBD1	14	few	CSAVTGTGHYGYTF	TGCAGTGCAGTAACCGGGACAGGTCACTATGGCTACACCTTC
TRBJ1-4	TRBV7-4	-	15	-	CASSRGSQRNEKLFF	TGTGCCAGCAGCCGGGGGAGTCAACGGAATGAAAAACTGTTTTTT
TRBJ1-3	TRBV20-1	-	13	few	CSARAGAGNTIYF	TGCAGTGCCCGAGCAGGGGCTGGAAACACCATATATTTT
TRBJ1-1	TRBV27	-	13	-	CASSWERNTEAFF	TGTGCCAGCAGTTGGGAGAGGAACACTGAAGCTTTCTTT
TRBJ2-5	TRBV5-1	-	12	few	CASSLVSGTQYF	TGCGCCAGCAGCTTGGTTTCCGGGACCCAGTACTTC
TRBJ2-2	TRBV30	TRBD2	14	few	CARGPGGVTGELFF	TGTGCTCGGGGGCCGGGGGGGGTCACCGGGGAGCTGTTTTTT
TRBJ1-4	TRBV28	-	11	-	CASSGQGWLFF	TGTGCCAGCTCTGGGCAGGGATGGTTGTTTTTT
TRBJ2-4	TRBV20-1	TRBD2	18	few	CSASIPGSGTSGTNIQYF	TGCAGTGCTAGTATTCCAGGATCCGGGACTAGCGGGACAAACATTCAGTACTTC
TRBJ1-1	TRBV5-8	-	15	-	CASNLGGMINTEAFF	TGTGCCAGCAACCTTGGAGGGATGATAAACACTGAAGCTTTCTTT
TRBJ2-1	TRBV11-2	TRBD2	16	-	CASSDRLAEGYNEQFF	TGTGCCAGCAGCGATAGACTAGCGGAAGGCTACAATGAGCAGTTCTTC
TRBJ2-7	TRBV11-2	-	12	many	CASSPGRGEQYF	TGTGCCAGCAGCCCCGGGCGAGGGGAGCAGTACTTC
TRBJ2-3	TRBV7-9	TRBD2	15	few	CASSLLAGVQDTQYF	TGTGCCAGCAGCTTACTAGCGGGAGTCCAAGATACGCAGTATTTT